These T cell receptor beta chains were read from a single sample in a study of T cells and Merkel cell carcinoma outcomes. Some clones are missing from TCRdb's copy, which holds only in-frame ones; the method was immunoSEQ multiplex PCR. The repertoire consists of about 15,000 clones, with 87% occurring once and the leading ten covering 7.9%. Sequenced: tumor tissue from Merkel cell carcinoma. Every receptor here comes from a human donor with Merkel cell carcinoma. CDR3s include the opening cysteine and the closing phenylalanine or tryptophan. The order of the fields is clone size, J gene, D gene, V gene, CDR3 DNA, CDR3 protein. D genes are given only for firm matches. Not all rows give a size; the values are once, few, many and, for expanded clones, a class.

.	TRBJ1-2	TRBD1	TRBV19	TGTGCCAGTAGTATGGAGACAGGGGGCGCAAAGGGCTACACCTTC	CASSMETGGAKGYTF
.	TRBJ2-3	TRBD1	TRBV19	TGTGCCAGTAGTGCGGTGGGACAGTCAGATACGCAGTATTTT	CASSAVGQSDTQYF
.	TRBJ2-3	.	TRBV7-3	TGTGCCAGCAGTGCCATAGCGGATTTGGGAGATACGCAGTATTTT	CASSAIADLGDTQYF
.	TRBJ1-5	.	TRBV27	TGTGCCAGCAGTTTCTCCTCCAATCAGCCCCAGCATTTT	CASSFSSNQPQHF
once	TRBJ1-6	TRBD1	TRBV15	TGTGCCACCACCCTGGGACAGGGGCAGTATAATTCACCCCTCCACTTT	CATTLGQGQYNSPLHF
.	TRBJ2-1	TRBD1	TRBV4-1	TGCGCCAGCAGCCAGGACAGGCCCCTGGGGCAGTTCTTC	CASSQDRPLGQFF
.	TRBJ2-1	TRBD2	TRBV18	TGTGCCAGCTCACCACCGGGACTAGCGGGAGGGCTTGGTGAGCAGTTCTTC	CASSPPGLAGGLGEQFF
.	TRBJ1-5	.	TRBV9	TGTGCCAGCAGCGCCGACCCGGGTCAGCCCCAGCATTTT	CASSADPGQPQHF
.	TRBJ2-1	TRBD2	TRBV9	TGTGCCAGCAGCGGCCTAGGGACTAGCGGCGATGAGCAGTTCTTC	CASSGLGTSGDEQFF
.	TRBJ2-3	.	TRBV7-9	TGTGCCAGCAGCTTAGACAGCTCAGATACGCAGTATTTT	CASSLDSSDTQYF
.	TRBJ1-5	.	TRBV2	TGTGCCAGCTCGACAGGACTTTATAGCAATCAGCCCCAGCATTTT	CASSTGLYSNQPQHF
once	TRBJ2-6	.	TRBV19	TGTGCCAGTGGGACGGGGAGCTCTGGGGCCAACGTCCTGACTTTC	CASGTGSSGANVLTF
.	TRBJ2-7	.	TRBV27	TGTGCCAACCTATACGAGCAGTACTTC	CANLYEQYF
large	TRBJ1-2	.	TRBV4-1	TGCGCCAGCAGCCAAGGGACCGCGCCGACCTATGGCTACACCTTC	CASSQGTAPTYGYTF
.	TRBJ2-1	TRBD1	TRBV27	TGTGCCAGCAGTTTCCGGACAGGGGACAATGAGCAGTTCTTC	CASSFRTGDNEQFF
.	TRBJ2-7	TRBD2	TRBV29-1	TGCAGCGTTGCCGCGGGAGCGTCGGGCGAGCAGTACTTC	CSVAAGASGEQYF
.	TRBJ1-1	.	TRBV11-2	TGTGCCAGCAGCTCGCGGACCGAGGGTAAAGCTTTCTTT	CASSSRTEGKAFF